What follows is one T cell receptor beta chain and its context. Its antigen remains unidentified. Tumor samples were obtained before definitive surgery or chemotherapy. Germline V gene data show CDR1 as SGDLS and CDR2 as YYNGEE. V was pared by 3 bases and J by 11 bases, with 4 bases of the junction left unmatched. This CDR3 spans 11 amino acids. These data originate in a study of high-grade serous ovarian cancer treatment subgroups. Overall study findings and caveats: Bulk tumor TCR sequencing gave no spatial information. Only CDR3 was analyzed; CDR1 and CDR2 were not.

Repertoires were generated with immunoSEQ multiplex PCR, while TCRdb's copy carries only in-frame clones and drops some. This table holds around 27,000 clones, around 84% found once. This clonotype originated in a human donor with high-grade serous ovarian cancer. The chain employs TRBV9 and TRBJ2-7, with 8 bases lining up with TRBD1. The material sequenced was tumor tissue. CDR3 amino acids: CASSGRQGKYF. CDR3 nucleotides: TGTGCCAGCAGCGGCAGACAGGGGAAGTACTTC.